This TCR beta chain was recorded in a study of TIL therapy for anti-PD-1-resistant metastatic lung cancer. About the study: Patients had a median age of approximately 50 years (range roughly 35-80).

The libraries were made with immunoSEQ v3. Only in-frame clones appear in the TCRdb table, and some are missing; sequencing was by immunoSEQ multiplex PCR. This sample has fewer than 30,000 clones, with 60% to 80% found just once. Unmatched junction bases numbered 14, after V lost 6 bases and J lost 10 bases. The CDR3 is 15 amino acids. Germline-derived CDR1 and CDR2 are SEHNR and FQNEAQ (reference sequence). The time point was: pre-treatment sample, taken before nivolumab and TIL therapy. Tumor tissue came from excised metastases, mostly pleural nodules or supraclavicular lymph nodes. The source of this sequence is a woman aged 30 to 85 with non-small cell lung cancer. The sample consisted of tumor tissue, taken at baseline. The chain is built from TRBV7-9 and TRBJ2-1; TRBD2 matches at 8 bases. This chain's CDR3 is CASRTSGTRRDEQFF. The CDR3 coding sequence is TGTGCCAGCAGAACCTCCGGGACTAGACGGGACGAGCAGTTCTTC.